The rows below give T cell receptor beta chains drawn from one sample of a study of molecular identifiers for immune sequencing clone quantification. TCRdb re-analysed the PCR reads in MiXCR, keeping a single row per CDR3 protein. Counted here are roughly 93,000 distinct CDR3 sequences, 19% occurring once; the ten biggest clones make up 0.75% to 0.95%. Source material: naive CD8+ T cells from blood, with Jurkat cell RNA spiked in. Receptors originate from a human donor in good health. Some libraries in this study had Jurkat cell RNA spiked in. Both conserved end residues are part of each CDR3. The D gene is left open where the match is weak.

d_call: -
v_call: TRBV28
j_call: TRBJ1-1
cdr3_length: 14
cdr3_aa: CASSLRHRNTEAFF

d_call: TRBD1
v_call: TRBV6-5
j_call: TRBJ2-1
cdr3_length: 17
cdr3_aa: CASSNRIRTGGYNEQFF

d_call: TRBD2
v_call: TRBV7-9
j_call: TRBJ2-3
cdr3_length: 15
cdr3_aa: CASSLPSGDLNTQYF

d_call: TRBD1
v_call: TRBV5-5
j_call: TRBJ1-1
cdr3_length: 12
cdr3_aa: CASSFLGGEAFF

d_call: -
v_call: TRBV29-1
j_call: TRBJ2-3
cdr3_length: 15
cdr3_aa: CSVDDLEVITDTQYF

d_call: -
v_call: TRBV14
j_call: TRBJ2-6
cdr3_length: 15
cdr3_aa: CASSPYFSGANVLTF

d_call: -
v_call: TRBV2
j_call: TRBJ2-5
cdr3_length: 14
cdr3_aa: CASIGQTSYETQYF

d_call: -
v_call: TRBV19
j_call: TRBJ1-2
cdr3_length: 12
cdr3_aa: CASKTGGVGYTF

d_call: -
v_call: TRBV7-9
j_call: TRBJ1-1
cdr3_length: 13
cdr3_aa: CASSNTENTEAFF

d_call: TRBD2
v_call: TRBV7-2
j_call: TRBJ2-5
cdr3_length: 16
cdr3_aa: CASSLWVAGGEETQYF

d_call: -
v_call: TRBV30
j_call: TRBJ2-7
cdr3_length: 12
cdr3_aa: CAWSVLSDEQYF

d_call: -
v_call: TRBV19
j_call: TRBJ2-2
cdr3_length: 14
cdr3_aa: CASIGSLGTGELFF

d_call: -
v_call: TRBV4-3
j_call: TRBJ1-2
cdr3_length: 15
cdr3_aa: CASSQVSGNNYGYTF

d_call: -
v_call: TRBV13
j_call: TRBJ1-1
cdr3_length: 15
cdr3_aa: CASSFQGNMNTEAFF

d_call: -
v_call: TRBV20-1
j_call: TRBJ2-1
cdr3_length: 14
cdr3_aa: CSATTEVSYNEQFF

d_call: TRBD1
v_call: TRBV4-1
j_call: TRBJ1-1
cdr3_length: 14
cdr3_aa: CASSLDRAETEAFF

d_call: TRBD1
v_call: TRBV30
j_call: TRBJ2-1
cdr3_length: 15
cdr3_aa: CAWGPTGGFHNEQFF

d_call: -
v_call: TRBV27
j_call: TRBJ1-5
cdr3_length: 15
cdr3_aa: CASSSQPPGSQPQHF

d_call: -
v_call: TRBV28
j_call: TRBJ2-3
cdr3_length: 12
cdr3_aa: CASSPGADTQYF

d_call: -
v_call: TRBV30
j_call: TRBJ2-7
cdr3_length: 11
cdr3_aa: CAWSLGYEQYF

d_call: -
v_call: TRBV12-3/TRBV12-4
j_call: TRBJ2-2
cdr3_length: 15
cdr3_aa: CAIKRDVGDTGELFF

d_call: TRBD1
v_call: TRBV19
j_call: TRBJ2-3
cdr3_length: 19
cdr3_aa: CASSIFGGVGQGTTDTQYF

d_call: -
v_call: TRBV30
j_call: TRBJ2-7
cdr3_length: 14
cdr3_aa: CAWSPYGSGDEQYF

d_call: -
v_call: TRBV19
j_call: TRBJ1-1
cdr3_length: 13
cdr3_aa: CASSITLSAEAFF

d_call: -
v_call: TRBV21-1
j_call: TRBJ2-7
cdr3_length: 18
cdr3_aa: CASSFSLLIQGPYYEQYF

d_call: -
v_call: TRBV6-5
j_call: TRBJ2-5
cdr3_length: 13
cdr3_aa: CASCPLMGETQYF

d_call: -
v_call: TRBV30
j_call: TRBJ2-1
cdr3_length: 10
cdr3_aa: CAWKLVEQFF

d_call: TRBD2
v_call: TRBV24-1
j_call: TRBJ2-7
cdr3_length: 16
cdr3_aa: CARNEAGGPPSYEQYF

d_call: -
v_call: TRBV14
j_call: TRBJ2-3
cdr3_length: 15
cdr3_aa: CASSHYSGQTDTQYF

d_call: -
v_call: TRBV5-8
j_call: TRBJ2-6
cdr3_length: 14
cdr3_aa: CASSLTTGANVLTF

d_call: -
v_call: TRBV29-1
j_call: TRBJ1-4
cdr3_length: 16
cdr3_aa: CSVGGILGQLNEKLFF

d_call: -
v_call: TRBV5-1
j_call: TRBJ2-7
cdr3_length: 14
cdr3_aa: CASSPRAGANGQYF

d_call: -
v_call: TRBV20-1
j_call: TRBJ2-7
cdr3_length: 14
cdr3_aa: CSADGGDRTYEQYF

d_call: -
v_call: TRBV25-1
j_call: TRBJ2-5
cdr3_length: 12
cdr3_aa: CASSEYGETQYF

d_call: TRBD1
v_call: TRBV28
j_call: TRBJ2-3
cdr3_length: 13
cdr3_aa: CASSVQGADTQYF

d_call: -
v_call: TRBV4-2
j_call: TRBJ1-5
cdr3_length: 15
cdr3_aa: CASSQGRTGSQPQHF

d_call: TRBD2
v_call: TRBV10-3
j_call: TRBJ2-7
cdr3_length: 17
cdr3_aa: CAISEFATSGDYDEQYF

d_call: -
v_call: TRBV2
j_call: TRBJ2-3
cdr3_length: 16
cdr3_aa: CASSERAGRNTDTQYF

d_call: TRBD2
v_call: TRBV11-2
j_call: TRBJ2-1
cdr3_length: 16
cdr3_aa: CASSLGVSGRPDEQFF

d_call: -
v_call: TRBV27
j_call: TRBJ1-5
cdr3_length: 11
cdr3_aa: CASSSDQPQHF

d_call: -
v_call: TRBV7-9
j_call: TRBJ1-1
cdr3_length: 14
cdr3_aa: CASSLLGLNTEAFF